A selection of T cell receptor beta chains follows, all from one sample in a study of T cell responses to AZD1222 COVID-19 vaccine. Only in-frame clones appear in the TCRdb table, and some are missing; sequencing was by immunoSEQ multiplex PCR. This repertoire shows 84,000 or so clones, approximately 88% found once; its top ten account for 15% to 20%. Specimen: peripheral blood, collected on day 0 of AZD1222 vaccination. Receptors originate from an adult in good health. CDR3s include the opening cysteine and the closing phenylalanine or tryptophan. The D gene is left open where the match is weak. Clone size is given for some rows only: seen once, a few or many times, or a class if the clone is expanded.

cdr3_nt: TGTGCCAGCAGCCAAGTAGCCAGCACAGATACGCAGTATTTT
cdr3_aa: CASSQVASTDTQYF
clone_size: -
cdr3_length: 14
d_call: -
j_call: TRBJ2-3
v_call: TRBV4-2

cdr3_nt: TGTGCCAGCAGCAACGGACGGGGATGGGTCACTGAAGCTTTCTTT
cdr3_aa: CASSNGRGWVTEAFF
clone_size: -
cdr3_length: 15
d_call: -
j_call: TRBJ1-1
v_call: TRBV6-5

cdr3_nt: TGTGCCTCACAGGGACCGGAGGGCTACACCTTC
cdr3_aa: CASQGPEGYTF
clone_size: -
cdr3_length: 11
d_call: -
j_call: TRBJ1-2
v_call: TRBV30

cdr3_nt: TGTGCCAGCAAGGCTGAGGGACTTCTTAATCAGCCCCAGCATTTT
cdr3_aa: CASKAEGLLNQPQHF
clone_size: -
cdr3_length: 15
d_call: -
j_call: TRBJ1-5
v_call: TRBV6-5

cdr3_nt: TGTGCCAGCAGCGGGCCCGGGACAGAGTACAATGAGCAGTTCTTC
cdr3_aa: CASSGPGTEYNEQFF
clone_size: -
cdr3_length: 15
d_call: TRBD1
j_call: TRBJ2-1
v_call: TRBV5-4

cdr3_nt: TGTGCCAGCAGCCAAGATGGACTCCTCAGCTCCTACGAGCAGTACTTC
cdr3_aa: CASSQDGLLSSYEQYF
clone_size: -
cdr3_length: 16
d_call: -
j_call: TRBJ2-7
v_call: TRBV3-1/TRBV3-2

cdr3_nt: TGTGCCACCCATCGTCCAGGGGTCAATCAGCCCCAGCATTTT
cdr3_aa: CATHRPGVNQPQHF
clone_size: -
cdr3_length: 14
d_call: -
j_call: TRBJ1-5
v_call: TRBV19

cdr3_nt: TGTGCCACCAGTGATTTGACACTAGCCGGGGAGACCCAGTACTTC
cdr3_aa: CATSDLTLAGETQYF
clone_size: -
cdr3_length: 15
d_call: -
j_call: TRBJ2-5
v_call: TRBV24-1

cdr3_nt: TGTGCCAGCAGCCCCCGACACTTCTACGAGCAGTACTTC
cdr3_aa: CASSPRHFYEQYF
clone_size: -
cdr3_length: 13
d_call: -
j_call: TRBJ2-7
v_call: TRBV5-6

cdr3_nt: TGTGCCAGCAGCTTGGGGACAGGGTGGGAGACCCAGTACTTC
cdr3_aa: CASSLGTGWETQYF
clone_size: -
cdr3_length: 14
d_call: TRBD1
j_call: TRBJ2-5
v_call: TRBV11-2

cdr3_nt: TGTGCCAGCAGGACGAGGACAGGGGGCTATGGCTACACCTTC
cdr3_aa: CASRTRTGGYGYTF
clone_size: few
cdr3_length: 14
d_call: TRBD1
j_call: TRBJ1-2
v_call: TRBV6-5

cdr3_nt: TGTGCCAGTAGAGGACCGGGACAGATCAATCAGCCCCAGCATTTT
cdr3_aa: CASRGPGQINQPQHF
clone_size: -
cdr3_length: 15
d_call: TRBD1
j_call: TRBJ1-5
v_call: TRBV25-1

cdr3_nt: TGTGCCAGTAGCAAAGGACAGGGGCAAAGTGAGCAGTTCTTC
cdr3_aa: CASSKGQGQSEQFF
clone_size: few
cdr3_length: 14
d_call: TRBD1
j_call: TRBJ2-1
v_call: TRBV19

cdr3_nt: TGTGCCAGCAGCCCTGGACAGAATAATGAAAAACTGTTTTTT
cdr3_aa: CASSPGQNNEKLFF
clone_size: once
cdr3_length: 14
d_call: -
j_call: TRBJ1-4
v_call: TRBV28

cdr3_nt: TGCGCCAGCAGCTTGGGATCCTTTACTCGGGACACTGAAGCTTTCTTT
cdr3_aa: CASSLGSFTRDTEAFF
clone_size: -
cdr3_length: 16
d_call: -
j_call: TRBJ1-1
v_call: TRBV5-1

cdr3_nt: TGTGCCAGCAGCCATGTATCCGGGACGGTGGACTTGAACACTGAAGCTTTCTTT
cdr3_aa: CASSHVSGTVDLNTEAFF
clone_size: -
cdr3_length: 18
d_call: -
j_call: TRBJ1-1
v_call: TRBV4-2

cdr3_nt: TGTGCCAGCAGTTGGGAGCCAGGGAACGAAGAAGAGACCCAGTACTTC
cdr3_aa: CASSWEPGNEEETQYF
clone_size: -
cdr3_length: 16
d_call: -
j_call: TRBJ2-5
v_call: TRBV6-6

cdr3_nt: TGTGCCAGCAGCCCCCCAGGTGGAAACACCATATATTTT
cdr3_aa: CASSPPGGNTIYF
clone_size: few
cdr3_length: 13
d_call: -
j_call: TRBJ1-3
v_call: TRBV5-4